In its sample, the clone carrying this T cell receptor beta chain was seen once. Its target is unknown. The CDR3 totals 17 residues. V was clipped by 4 bases and J by 3 bases; unmatched bases: 11. The germline CDR1 and CDR2 sequences are SGDLS and YYNGEE. These data are taken from a study of siplizumab effects on memory and regulatory T cells. Study-level results: Sequences below about 10^-5 frequency were poorly captured, and few alloreactive clones mapped to unstimulated subsets.

The data were produced by immunoSEQ multiplex PCR, yet TCRdb's version contains in-frame clones alone and is incomplete. This table holds over 50,000 clones, approximately 87% found once. Sequences were obtained from memory CD4+ T cells sorted from blood. V gene TRBV9 combines with J gene TRBJ2-5, with TRBD2 identical over 11 bases. This TCR was sampled from a human donor in good health. The CDR3 protein is CASSPPGLAGDKETQYF. Here the CDR3 DNA reads TGTGCCAGCAGCCCCCCTGGACTAGCGGGTGATAAAGAGACCCAGTACTTC.